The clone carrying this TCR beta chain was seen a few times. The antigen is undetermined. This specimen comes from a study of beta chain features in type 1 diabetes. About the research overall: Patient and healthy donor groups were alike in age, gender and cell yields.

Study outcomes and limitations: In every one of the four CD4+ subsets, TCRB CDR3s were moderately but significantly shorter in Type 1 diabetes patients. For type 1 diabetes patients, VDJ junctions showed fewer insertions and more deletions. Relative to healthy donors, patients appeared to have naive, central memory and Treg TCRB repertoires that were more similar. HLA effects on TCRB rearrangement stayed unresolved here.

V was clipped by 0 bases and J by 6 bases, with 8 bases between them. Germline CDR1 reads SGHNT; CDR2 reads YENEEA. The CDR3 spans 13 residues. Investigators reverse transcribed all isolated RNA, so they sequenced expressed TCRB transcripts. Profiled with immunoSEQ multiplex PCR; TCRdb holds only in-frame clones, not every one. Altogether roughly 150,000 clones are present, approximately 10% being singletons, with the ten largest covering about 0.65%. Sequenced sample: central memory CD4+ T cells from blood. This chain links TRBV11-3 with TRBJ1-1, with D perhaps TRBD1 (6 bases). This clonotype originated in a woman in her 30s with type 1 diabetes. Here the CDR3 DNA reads TGTGCCAGCAGCTTAGAACGGACAGCTGAAGCTTTCTTT. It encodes CASSLERTAEAFF.